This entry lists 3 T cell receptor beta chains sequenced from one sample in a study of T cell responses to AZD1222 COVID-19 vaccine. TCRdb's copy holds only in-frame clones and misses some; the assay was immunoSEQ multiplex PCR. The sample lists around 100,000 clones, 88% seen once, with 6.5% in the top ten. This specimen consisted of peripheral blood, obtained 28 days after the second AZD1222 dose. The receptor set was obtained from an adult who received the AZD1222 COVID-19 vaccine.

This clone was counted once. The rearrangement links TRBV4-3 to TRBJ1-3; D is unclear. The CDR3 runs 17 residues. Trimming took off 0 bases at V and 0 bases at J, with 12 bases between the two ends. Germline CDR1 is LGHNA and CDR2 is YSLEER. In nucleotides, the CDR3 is TGCGCCAGCAGCCAAGATCTTGGAACTGTCTCTGGAAACACCATATATTTT. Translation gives CASSQDLGTVSGNTIYF.

The CDR3 region has the DNA TGTGCCAGCAGCCAACAGCTCACCGGGGAGCTGTTTTTT. This sequence encodes CASSQQLTGELFF. The chain recombines TRBV14 with TRBJ2-2; D unresolved. With 2 bases removed from V and 4 bases from J, the gap between germline ends came to 5 bases. Per the germline V gene, CDR1 is SGHDN and CDR2 is FVKESK. The CDR3 is made up of 13 amino acids.

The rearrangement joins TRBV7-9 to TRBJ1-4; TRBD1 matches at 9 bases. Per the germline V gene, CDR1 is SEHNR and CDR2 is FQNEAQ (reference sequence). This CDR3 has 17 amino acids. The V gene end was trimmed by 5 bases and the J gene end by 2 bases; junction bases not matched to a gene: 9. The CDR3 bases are TGTGCCAGCAGCGGCAGACAGGGGGGTCGGACTAATGAAAAACTGTTTTTT. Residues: CASSGRQGGRTNEKLFF.